The clone carrying this TCR beta chain was seen once. Its specificity is unknown. The V segment lost 2 bases and the J segment 6 bases; nucleotides outside the gene matches: 11. CDR1 SGHDT and CDR2 YYEEEE come from the germline V gene. The CDR3 extends over 17 amino acids. This was the immunoSEQ v3.0 assay at survey level. The protocol was immunoSEQ multiplex PCR, while the TCRdb copy is restricted to in-frame clones and leaves out a portion. The sample carries about 15,000 clones, roughly four fifths recorded once. These data are taken from a study of long-term antiretroviral therapy in people with HIV. Study-level points and caveats: At every time point, clones expanded before ART dominated the repertoire. Investigators report no available data on ART adherence, viral resistance or therapy changes.

The study drew at least one pre-ART and at least two post-ART PBMC samples from every donor. V is TRBV5-6 and J is TRBJ1-1, with 12 bases lining up with TRBD1. The sample here was unsorted PBMCs, taken 0.3 years after starting antiretroviral therapy. The receptor was isolated from a man younger than 35 with HIV. The CDR3 nucleotides are TGTGCCAGCAGCTTCCGGGACAGGGGGCCCTTTATATCTGAAGCTTTCTTT. Its protein product is CASSFRDRGPFISEAFF.